The 21 T cell receptor beta chains below all came from one sample that was sequenced in a study of identifying expanded T cells in peripheral blood. Generated by immunoSEQ multiplex PCR, the TCRdb table keeps only in-frame clones and is missing some. The repertoire holds some 100,000 clones, 88% seen once, with 5.5% in the top ten. The material sequenced was blood. These receptors originate from a person between 18 and 70 years old in good health.

The chain combines TRBV19 with TRBJ1-5; D is unclear. V dropped 7 bases and J dropped 7 bases, with 11 bases sitting between them. Looked up from germline, CDR1 is LNHDA and CDR2 is SQIVND (reference sequence). The CDR3 extends over 12 amino acids. CDR3 sequence: CASTGYGQPQHF. CDR3 sequence (DNA): TGTGCCAGTACCGGGTATGGGCAGCCCCAGCATTTT.

The rearrangement links TRBV27 to TRBJ1-4; D gene ambiguous. Germline-derived CDR1 and CDR2 are MNHEY and SMNVEV (reference sequence). This CDR3 spans 14 amino acids. Trimming pared 4 bases from V and 6 bases from J, leaving 12 bases between. As DNA, the CDR3 is TGTGCCAGCAGTTCTCTCAGGATCGATGAAAAACTGTTTTTT. Translating gives CASSSLRIDEKLFF.

This clone was observed a single time. V and J are TRBV11-2 and TRBJ2-7; D gene ambiguous. The CDR3 is made up of 14 amino acids. Germline CDR1 reads SGHAT; CDR2 reads FQNNGV. V gave up 2 bases and J gave up 3 bases, with 11 bases separating them. CDR3 region: CASSLSRASYEQYF. CDR3 DNA sequence: TGTGCCAGCAGCTTATCCCGAGCAAGCTACGAGCAGTACTTC. The whole variable domain, filled in from reference TRBV11-2 and TRBJ2-7, reads EAGVAQSPRYKIIEKRQSVAFWCNPISGHATLYWYQQILGQGPKLLIQFQNNGVVDDSQLPKDRFSAERLKGVDSTLKIQPAKLEDSAVYLCASSLSRASYEQYFGPGTRLTVT.

The chain has TRBV6-1 and TRBJ1-6, with 10 bases lining up with TRBD1. This CDR3 is built from 15 residues. CDR1 is MNHNS, CDR2 SASEGT, per germline. The trim removed 5 bases at V and 9 bases at J, leaving 7 bases unmatched. In DNA, the CDR3 is TGTGCCAGCAGTACCCGACAGGGGGCTTCTTCACCCCTCCACTTT. It encodes CASSTRQGASSPLHF.

The CDR3 nucleotides are TGTGCCAGCAGCGAAGGACAGGGTCTCACTAATGAAAAACTGTTTTTT. It encodes CASSEGQGLTNEKLFF. This chain connects TRBV5-8 to TRBJ1-4; 8 nucleotides align to TRBD1. The CDR3 contains 16 residues. Germline assignment: CDR1 SGHTS and CDR2 YDEGEE. Trimming cost V 4 bases and J 2 bases; bases outside gene matches: 7.

The CDR3 is CAWSPGFYSNQPQHF. DNA for the CDR3: TGTGCCTGGAGTCCCGGATTTTATAGCAATCAGCCCCAGCATTTT. The J gene is TRBJ1-5, the V gene TRBV30, with D hard to call. The CDR3 spans 15 residues. Looked up from germline, CDR1 is GTSNPN and CDR2 is SVGIG (reference sequence). V lost 2 bases and J lost 0, with 11 bases in between.

The chain employs TRBV10-2 and TRBJ2-1; TRBD1 might be the D (6 bases). The germline V gene encodes CDR1 WSHSY and CDR2 SAAADI. V dropped 5 bases and J dropped 8 bases, with 10 bases sitting between them. CDR3 size: 12 residues. The CDR3 nucleotides are TGCGCCAGCAGTACCCAGGGGTATGAGCAGTTCTTC. It is translated as CASSTQGYEQFF.

The V and J genes are TRBV10-3 and TRBJ2-6, with D unresolved. CDR3 size: 14 residues. V was trimmed by 10 bases and J by 3 bases, leaving 13 bases between them. Germline V CDR1 and CDR2: ENHRY, SYGVKD. Here the CDR3 reads CATTDVGGANVLTF. The CDR3 nucleotides are TGTGCCACCACGGACGTCGGTGGGGCCAACGTCCTGACTTTC.

This chain connects TRBV5-1 to TRBJ2-5; TRBD1 is a possible D gene (5 bases). Germline V gene lookup returns CDR1 SGHRS and CDR2 YFSETQ. The CDR3 contains 15 residues. V lost 0 bases, J lost 1 base, and 10 bases lay in between. In nucleotides, the CDR3 is TGCGCCAGCAGCTTGGGGGCTAGGGGCCAAGAGACCCAGTACTTC. Protein product: CASSLGARGQETQYF.

This chain links TRBV7-7 with TRBJ2-1; 14 nucleotides line up with TRBD2. Unmatched junction bases numbered 3, after V lost 5 bases and J lost 6 bases. The CDR3 has 15 residues. From germline, CDR1 is SSHAT and CDR2 FNYEAQ (reference sequence). This CDR3 reads CASSGGLAGANEQFF. The CDR3 nucleotides are TGTGCCAGCAGCGGGGGACTAGCGGGGGCCAATGAGCAGTTCTTC.

To note about this clone: A clone one base away is much larger, so this may be a read error. As DNA, the CDR3 is TGTGCCAGTAGTCGGGACAAAAACTATGGCTACACCTTC. As protein: CASSRDKNYGYTF. The V call is TRBV19, the J call TRBJ1-2, with TRBD1 as a possible D gene (6 bases). The CDR3 totals 13 residues. CDR1 and CDR2 from the germline V gene are LNHDA and SQIVND (reference sequence). With 5 bases removed from V and 2 bases from J, the gap between germline ends came to 9 bases.

The V gene is TRBV5-1, the J gene TRBJ1-1; TRBD1 agrees at 7 bases. Germline-derived CDR1 and CDR2 are SGHRS and YFSETQ. The V gene end was trimmed by 4 bases and the J gene end by 6 bases; junction bases not matched to a gene: 24. The CDR3 sequence is 19 residues long. CDR3 in DNA: TGCGCCAGCAGCCCCGGAGGGGGCGTAGGAGGAACATTCGTAGCTGAAGCTTTCTTT. Protein: CASSPGGGVGGTFVAEAFF.

The V and J genes are TRBV5-1 and TRBJ2-1; the match to TRBD2 covers 9 bases. V dropped 2 bases and J dropped 9; count of bases not matched to a gene: 12. In germline, CDR1 is SGHRS, CDR2 YFSETQ. This CDR3 contains 16 residues. This CDR3 is CASSFNPGTSMSEQFF. The CDR3 nucleotides read TGCGCCAGCAGCTTTAACCCCGGGACTAGCATGTCTGAGCAGTTCTTC. Together with reference TRBV5-1 and TRBJ2-1, the CDR3 gives the full variable domain: KAGVTQTPRYLIKTRGQQVTLSCSPISGHRSVSWYQQTPGQGLQFLFEYFSETQRNKGNFPGRFSGRQFSNSRSEMNVSTLELGDSALYLCASSFNPGTSMSEQFFGPGTRLTVL.

The CDR3 bases are TGTGCCAGCAGCCTTATTCCCGTGACAGATACGCAGTATTTT. Protein product: CASSLIPVTDTQYF. This chain links TRBV11-2 with TRBJ2-3; D unclear. CDR1 is SGHAT and CDR2 is FQNNGV in the germline V gene. The length of the CDR3 is 14 residues. V lost 5 bases, J lost 3 bases, and 12 bases lay in between.

V and J are TRBV7-9 and TRBJ1-5, with 7 bases fitting TRBD1. In germline, CDR1 is SEHNR, CDR2 FQNEAQ (reference sequence). Trimming took 0 bases from V and 2 from J; bases not matched to a gene: 4. This CDR3 spans 16 amino acids. In DNA, the CDR3 is TGTGCCAGCAGCTTAGCAAGGACAGGCCGCAATCAGCCCCAGCATTTT. It yields the protein CASSLARTGRNQPQHF.

The count of this clone is one. The V call is TRBV6-1, the J call TRBJ1-1, with D tentatively TRBD1 (5 bases). Trimming pared 3 bases from V and 5 bases from J, leaving 10 bases between. CDR3 length equals 13 residues. CDR1 and CDR2 from the germline V gene are MNHNS and SASEGT. CDR3 residues: CASSEGPYTEAFF. CDR3 sequence (DNA): TGTGCCAGCAGTGAGGGGCCCTATACTGAAGCTTTCTTT.

V and J are TRBV7-3 and TRBJ1-1; D uncertain. The V end was cut by 2 bases, the J end by 4 bases, with 8 bases between. From germline, CDR1 is SGHTA and CDR2 FQGTGA. The CDR3 spans 13 residues. Here the CDR3 reads CASSLQGSTEAFF. The CDR3, as DNA: TGTGCCAGCAGCTTACAAGGGTCCACTGAAGCTTTCTTT.

The rearrangement links TRBV5-1 to TRBJ1-5; maybe TRBD1 (5 bases). The germline CDR1 and CDR2 sequences are SGHRS and YFSETQ. The CDR3 has 13 residues. V shed 0 bases and J shed 6 bases, with 7 bases lying between them. In DNA form, the CDR3 reads TGCGCCAGCAGCTTGGGGGGCGGTCAGCCCCAGCATTTT. It is translated as CASSLGGGQPQHF.

The chain combines TRBV6-5 with TRBJ1-2, with D uncertain. Germline V gives CDR1 MNHEY, CDR2 SVGAGI. Trimming left V 5 bases short and J 1 base short, with 14 bases between. The CDR3 has 15 residues. CDR3 residues: CASSSRTGINYGYTF. The CDR3 nucleotides are TGTGCCAGCAGTAGCCGGACGGGAATTAACTATGGCTACACCTTC.

This sequence joins TRBV7-2 and TRBJ1-5; D might be TRBD1 (6 bases). Germline V gene lookup returns CDR1 SGHTA and CDR2 FQGNSA. This CDR3 is 17 amino acids long. Trimming shortened V by 4 bases and J by 4 bases, and 20 bases separated the two germline ends. CDR3 region: CASSSHFKQGRNQPQHF. CDR3 DNA sequence: TGTGCCAGCAGCTCTCACTTTAAACAGGGTAGGAATCAGCCCCAGCATTTT.

This chain links TRBV11-1 with TRBJ2-7; 7 bases map to TRBD1. J lost 4 bases, V lost 5 bases, and 8 bases had no gene match. The CDR3 loop spans 14 amino acids. Per the germline V gene, CDR1 is SGHAT and CDR2 is FQDESV (reference sequence). CDR3 in DNA: TGTGCCAGCAGCCCGACAGGGTATGCTTACGAGCAGTACTTC. Translation: CASSPTGYAYEQYF.